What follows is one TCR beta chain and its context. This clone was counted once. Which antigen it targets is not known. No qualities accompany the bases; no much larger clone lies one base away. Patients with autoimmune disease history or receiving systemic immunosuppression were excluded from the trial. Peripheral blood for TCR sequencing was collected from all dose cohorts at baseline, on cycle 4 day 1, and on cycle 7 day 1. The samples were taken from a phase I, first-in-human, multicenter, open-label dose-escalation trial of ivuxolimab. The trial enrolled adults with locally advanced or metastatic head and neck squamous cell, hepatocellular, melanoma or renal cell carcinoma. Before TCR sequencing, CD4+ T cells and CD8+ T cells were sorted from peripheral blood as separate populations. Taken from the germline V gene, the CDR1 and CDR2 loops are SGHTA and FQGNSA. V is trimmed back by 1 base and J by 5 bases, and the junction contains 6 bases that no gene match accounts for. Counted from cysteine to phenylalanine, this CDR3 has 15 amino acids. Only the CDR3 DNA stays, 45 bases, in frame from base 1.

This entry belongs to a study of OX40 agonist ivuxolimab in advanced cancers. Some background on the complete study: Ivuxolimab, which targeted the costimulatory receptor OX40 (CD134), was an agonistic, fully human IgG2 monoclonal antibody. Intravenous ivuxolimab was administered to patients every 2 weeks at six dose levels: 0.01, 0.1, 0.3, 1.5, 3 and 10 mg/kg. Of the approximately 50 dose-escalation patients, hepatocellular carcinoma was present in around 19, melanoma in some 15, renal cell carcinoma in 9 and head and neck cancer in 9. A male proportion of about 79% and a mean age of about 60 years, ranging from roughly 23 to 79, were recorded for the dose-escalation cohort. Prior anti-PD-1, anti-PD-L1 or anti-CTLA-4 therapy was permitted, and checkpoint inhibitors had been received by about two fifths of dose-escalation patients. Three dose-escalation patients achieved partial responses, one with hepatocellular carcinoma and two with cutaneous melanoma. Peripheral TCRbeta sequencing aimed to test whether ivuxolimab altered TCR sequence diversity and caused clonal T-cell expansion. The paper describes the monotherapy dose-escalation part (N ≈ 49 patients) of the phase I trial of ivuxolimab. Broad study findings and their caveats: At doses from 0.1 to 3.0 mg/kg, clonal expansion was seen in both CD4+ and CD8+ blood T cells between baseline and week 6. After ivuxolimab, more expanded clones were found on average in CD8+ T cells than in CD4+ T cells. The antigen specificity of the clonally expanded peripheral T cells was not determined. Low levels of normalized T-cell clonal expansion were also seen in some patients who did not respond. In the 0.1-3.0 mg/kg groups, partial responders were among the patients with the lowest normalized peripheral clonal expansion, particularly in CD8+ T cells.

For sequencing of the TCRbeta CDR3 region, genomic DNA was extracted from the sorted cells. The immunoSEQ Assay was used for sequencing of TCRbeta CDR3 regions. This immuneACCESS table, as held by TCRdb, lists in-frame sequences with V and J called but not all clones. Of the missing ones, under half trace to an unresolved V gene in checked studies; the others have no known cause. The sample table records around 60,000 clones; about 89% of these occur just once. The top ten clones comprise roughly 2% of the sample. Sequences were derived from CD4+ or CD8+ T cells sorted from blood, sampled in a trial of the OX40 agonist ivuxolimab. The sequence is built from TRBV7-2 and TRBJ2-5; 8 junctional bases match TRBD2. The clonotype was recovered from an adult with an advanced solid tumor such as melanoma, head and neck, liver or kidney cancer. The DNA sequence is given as TGTGCCAGCAGCTTAGAGGCGGGGGGCCGGGAGACCCAGTACTTC. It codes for CASSLEAGGRETQYF. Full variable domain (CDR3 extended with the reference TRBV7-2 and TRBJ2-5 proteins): GAGVSQSPSNKVTEKGKDVELRCDPISGHTALYWYRQSLGQGLEFLIYFQGNSAPDKSGLPSDRFSAERTGGSVSTLTIQRTQQEDSAVYLCASSLEAGGRETQYFGPGTRLLVL.